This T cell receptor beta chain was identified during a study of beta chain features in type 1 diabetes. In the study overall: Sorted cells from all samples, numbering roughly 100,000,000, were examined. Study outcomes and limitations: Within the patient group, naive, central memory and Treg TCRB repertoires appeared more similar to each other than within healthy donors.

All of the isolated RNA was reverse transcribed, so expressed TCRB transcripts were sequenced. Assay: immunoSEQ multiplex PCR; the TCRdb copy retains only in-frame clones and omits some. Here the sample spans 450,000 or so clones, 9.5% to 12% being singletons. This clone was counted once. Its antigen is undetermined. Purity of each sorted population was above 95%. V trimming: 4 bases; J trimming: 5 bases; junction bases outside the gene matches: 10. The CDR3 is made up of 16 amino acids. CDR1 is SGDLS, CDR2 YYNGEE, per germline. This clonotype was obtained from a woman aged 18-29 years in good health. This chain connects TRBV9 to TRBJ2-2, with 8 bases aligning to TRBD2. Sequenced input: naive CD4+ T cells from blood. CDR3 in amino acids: CASSPVGGLGTGELFF. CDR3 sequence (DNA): TGTGCCAGCAGCCCAGTGGGGGGACTAGGGACCGGGGAGCTGTTTTTT. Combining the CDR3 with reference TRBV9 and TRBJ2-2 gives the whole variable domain DSGVTQTPKHLITATGQRVTLRCSPRSGDLSVYWYQQSLDQGLQFLIQYYNGEERAKGNILERFSAQQFPDLHSELNLSSLELGDSALYFCASSPVGGLGTGELFFGEGSRLTVL.